This TCR beta chain is drawn from a study of shared clonotypes between healthy human individuals. Overall study context: Sampling drew on donors who were a couple of women and three men aged 18 to 49.

The V end was cut by 0 bases, the J end by 3 bases, with 5 bases between. This CDR3 contains 13 residues. Germline V CDR1 and CDR2: MGHRA, YSYEKL. This clone was seen more than once but under ten times. This same CDR3 is encoded by further DNA sequences in the sample. CD8 cells classed as naive were CD45RO-negative and positively selected for CCR7, excluding terminally differentiated effector memory CD45RA+ cells. The assay was run at deep level. The DNA input per sorted-subset replicate PCR was about 180 ng, corresponding to some 27,000 T cell genomes. The repertoire was sequenced with immunoSEQ multiplex PCR; TCRdb's copy has only in-frame clones and lacks some. The repertoire holds about 2.1 million clones, with 85% to 95% as singletons.

The receptor was isolated from a man between 18 and 35 years old in good health. Some clones in this sample may be carry-over from other donors' samples. The chain joins TRBV4-1 to TRBJ2-5; D is ambiguous. The sequenced sample was naive CD8+ T cells from PBMCs. DNA of the CDR3: TGCGCCAGCAGCCAAGATTCGGAAGAGACCCAGTACTTC. Translated, it gives CASSQDSEETQYF.